This is a list of T cell receptor beta chains from one sample in a study of cytomegalovirus exposure and HLA in healthy donors. TCRdb's copy holds only in-frame clones and misses some; the assay was immunoSEQ multiplex PCR. The sample shows 120,000 or so clones, roughly 85% of them seen only once. Sequenced sample: PBMCs. The receptors were sampled from a woman between 40 and 50 years old in good health and CMV-seropositive. CDR3s leave out the opening cysteine and the closing phenylalanine or tryptophan. The order of the fields is V gene, D gene, J gene, CDR3 protein. D genes are given only for firm matches.

TRBV6-1,TRBD2,TRBJ2-2,ASSADGGSSGELF
TRBV28,.,TRBJ2-3,ASSLSPADTQY
TRBV9,.,TRBJ2-2,ASKDRGGNTGELF
TRBV11-3,TRBD1,TRBJ1-1,ASREGDRETEAF
TRBV4-2,TRBD2,TRBJ2-7,ASGKGLAGTYEQY
TRBV4-2,TRBD1,TRBJ2-7,ASSQEAGQGRDEQY
TRBV7-8,TRBD1,TRBJ1-5,ASSGKGTGLNQPQH
TRBV5-1,TRBD2,TRBJ2-1,ASSTRSSGTIDNEQF
TRBV6-4,.,TRBJ2-6,ASSVSGANVLT
TRBV27,TRBD2,TRBJ2-1,ASSTGLPPNEQF
TRBV28,.,TRBJ2-7,ASSTGTTYEQY
TRBV28,TRBD1,TRBJ2-3,ASSDQDRGRTDTQY
TRBV6-6,.,TRBJ1-5,ASSYSQHSNQPQH
TRBV2,TRBD1,TRBJ2-7,ASSVRTGSLYEQY
TRBV28,TRBD2,TRBJ2-1,ASRREGLREQF